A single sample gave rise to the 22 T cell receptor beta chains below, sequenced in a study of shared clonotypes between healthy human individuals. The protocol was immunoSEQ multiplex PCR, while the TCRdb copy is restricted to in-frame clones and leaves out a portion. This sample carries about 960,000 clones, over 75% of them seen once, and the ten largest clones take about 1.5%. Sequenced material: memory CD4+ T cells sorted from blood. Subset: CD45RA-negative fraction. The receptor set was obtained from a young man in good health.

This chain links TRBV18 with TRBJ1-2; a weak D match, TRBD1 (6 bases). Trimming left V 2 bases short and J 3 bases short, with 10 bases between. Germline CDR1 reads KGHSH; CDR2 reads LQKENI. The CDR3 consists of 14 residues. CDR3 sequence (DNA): TGTGCCAGCTCACCAGGGGGCTCATACTATGGCTACACCTTC. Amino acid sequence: CASSPGGSYYGYTF.

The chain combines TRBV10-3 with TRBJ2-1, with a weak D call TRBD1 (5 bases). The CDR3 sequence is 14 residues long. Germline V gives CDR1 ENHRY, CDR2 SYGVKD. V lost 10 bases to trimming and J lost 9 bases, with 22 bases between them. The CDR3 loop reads CATLGMGLVGEQFF. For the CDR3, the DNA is TGTGCCACCCTCGGTATGGGGCTGGTGGGTGAGCAGTTCTTC.

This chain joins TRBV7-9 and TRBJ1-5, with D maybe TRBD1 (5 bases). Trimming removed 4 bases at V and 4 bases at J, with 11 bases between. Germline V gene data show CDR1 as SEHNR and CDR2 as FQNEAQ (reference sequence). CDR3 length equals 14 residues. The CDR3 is CASSSRDGNQPQHF. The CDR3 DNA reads TGTGCCAGCAGCTCCCGGGACGGGAATCAGCCCCAGCATTTT.

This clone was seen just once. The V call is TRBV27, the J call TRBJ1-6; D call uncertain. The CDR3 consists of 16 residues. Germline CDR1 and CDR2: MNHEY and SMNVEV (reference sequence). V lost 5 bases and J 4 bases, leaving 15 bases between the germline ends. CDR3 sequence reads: CASSVSFNFYNSPLHF. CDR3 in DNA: TGTGCCAGCAGTGTTTCATTTAACTTTTATAATTCACCCCTCCACTTT.

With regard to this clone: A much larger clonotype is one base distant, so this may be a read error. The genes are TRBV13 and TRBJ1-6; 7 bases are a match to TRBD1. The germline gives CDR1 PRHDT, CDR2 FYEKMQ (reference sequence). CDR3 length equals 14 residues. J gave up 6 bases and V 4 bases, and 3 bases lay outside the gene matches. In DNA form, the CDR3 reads TGTGCCAGCAGCTCCGGGACAGCTAATTCACCCCTCCACTTT. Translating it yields CASSSGTANSPLHF.

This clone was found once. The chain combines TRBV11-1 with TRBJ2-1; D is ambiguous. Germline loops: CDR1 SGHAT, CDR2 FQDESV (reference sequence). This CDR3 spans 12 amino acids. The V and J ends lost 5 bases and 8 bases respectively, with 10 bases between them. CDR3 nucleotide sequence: TGTGCCAGCAGCCCCCTGGGCTATGAGCAGTTCTTC. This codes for CASSPLGYEQFF.

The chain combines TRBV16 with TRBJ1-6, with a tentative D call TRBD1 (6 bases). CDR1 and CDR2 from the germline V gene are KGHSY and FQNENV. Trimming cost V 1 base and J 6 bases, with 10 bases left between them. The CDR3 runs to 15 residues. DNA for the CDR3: TGTGCCAGCAGCCAATACGGACAGAGTAATTCACCCCTCCACTTT. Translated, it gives CASSQYGQSNSPLHF.

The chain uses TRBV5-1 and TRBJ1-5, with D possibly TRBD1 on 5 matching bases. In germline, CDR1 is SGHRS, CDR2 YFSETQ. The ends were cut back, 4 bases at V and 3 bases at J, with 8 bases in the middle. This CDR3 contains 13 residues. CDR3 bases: TGCGCCAGCAGCACGGGGGACAATCAGCCCCAGCATTTT. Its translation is CASSTGDNQPQHF.

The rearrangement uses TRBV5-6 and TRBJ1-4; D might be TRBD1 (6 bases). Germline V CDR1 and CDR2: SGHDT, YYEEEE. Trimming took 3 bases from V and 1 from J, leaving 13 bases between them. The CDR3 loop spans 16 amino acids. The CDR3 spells CASSSLEGETNEKLFF. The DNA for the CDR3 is TGTGCCAGCAGCTCCCTTGAGGGGGAAACTAATGAAAAACTGTTTTTT.

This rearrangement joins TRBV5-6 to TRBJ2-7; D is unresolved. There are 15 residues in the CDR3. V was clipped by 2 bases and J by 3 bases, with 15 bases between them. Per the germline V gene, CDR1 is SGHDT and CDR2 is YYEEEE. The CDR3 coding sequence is TGTGCCAGCAGCTTCAATAGGCAGATTAACTACGAGCAGTACTTC. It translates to CASSFNRQINYEQYF.

DNA for the CDR3: TGTGCCGTCTCGGGGTTTAATGAGAACACTGAAGCTTTCTTT. Translated: CAVSGFNENTEAFF. V usage is TRBV10-3 and J usage is TRBJ1-1, with D hard to call. The CDR3 contains 14 residues. The germline CDR1 and CDR2 sequences are ENHRY and SYGVKD. Trimming stripped 11 bases from V and 1 base from J, with 17 bases between.

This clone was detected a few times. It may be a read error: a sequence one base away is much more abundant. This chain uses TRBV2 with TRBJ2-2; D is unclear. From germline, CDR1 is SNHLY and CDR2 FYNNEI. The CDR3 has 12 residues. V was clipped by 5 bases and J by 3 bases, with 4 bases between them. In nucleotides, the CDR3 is TGTGCCAGCAGTCCGTACACCGGGGAGCTGTTTTTT. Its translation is CASSPYTGELFF.

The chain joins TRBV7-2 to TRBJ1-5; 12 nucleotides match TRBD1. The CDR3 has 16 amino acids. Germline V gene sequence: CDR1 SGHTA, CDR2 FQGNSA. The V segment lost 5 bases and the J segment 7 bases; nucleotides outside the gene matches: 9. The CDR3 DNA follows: TGTGCCAGCAGCAACCGGGACAGGGGGCTACAACAGCCCCAGCATTTT. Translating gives CASSNRDRGLQQPQHF.

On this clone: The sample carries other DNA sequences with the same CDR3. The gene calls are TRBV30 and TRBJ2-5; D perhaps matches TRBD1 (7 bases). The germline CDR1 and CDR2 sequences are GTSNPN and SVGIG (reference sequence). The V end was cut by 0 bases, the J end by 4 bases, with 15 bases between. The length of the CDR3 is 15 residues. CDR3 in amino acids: CAWSVQAGGRETQYF. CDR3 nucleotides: TGTGCCTGGAGTGTACAGGCAGGGGGGAGAGAGACCCAGTACTTC.

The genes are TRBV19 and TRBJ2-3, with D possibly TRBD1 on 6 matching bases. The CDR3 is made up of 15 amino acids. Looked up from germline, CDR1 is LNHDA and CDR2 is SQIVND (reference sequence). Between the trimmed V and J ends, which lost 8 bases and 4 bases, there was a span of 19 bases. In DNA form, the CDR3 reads TGTGCCAGTGCCCCCACCGGGACAACCTCAGATACGCAGTATTTT. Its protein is CASAPTGTTSDTQYF.

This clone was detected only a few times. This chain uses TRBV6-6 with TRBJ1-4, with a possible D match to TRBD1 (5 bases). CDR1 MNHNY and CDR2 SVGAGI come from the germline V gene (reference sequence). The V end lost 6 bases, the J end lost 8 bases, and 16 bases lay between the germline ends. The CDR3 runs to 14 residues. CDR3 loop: CASSETGGREKLFF. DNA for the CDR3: TGTGCCAGCAGCGAGACCGGGGGAAGGGAAAAACTGTTTTTT.

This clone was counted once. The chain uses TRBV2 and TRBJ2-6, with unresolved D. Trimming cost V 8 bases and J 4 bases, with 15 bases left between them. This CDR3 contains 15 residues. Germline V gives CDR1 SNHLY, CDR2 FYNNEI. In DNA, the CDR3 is TGTGCCAGCGTTGTCGACTTGTCCGGGGCCAACGTCCTGACTTTC. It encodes CASVVDLSGANVLTF.

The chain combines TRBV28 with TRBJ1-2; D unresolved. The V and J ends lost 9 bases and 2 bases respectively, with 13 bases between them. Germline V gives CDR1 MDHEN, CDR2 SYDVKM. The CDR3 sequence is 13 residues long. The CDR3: CASCLNRNYGYTF. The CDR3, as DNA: TGTGCCAGTTGCCTGAACCGGAACTATGGCTACACCTTC.

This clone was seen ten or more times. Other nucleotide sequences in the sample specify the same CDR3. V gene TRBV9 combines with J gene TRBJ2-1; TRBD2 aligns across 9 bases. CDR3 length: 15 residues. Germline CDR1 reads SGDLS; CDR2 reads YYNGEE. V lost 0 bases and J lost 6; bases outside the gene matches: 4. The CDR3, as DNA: TGTGCCAGCAGCGTAGGTCTAGCGGGGCGCAATGAGCAGTTCTTC. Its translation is CASSVGLAGRNEQFF.

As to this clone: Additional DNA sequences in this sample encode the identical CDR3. The DNA of the CDR3 is TGCGCCAGCAGTGAGCAGGGAAGTACCCAGTACTTC. Translation gives CASSEQGSTQYF. J is TRBJ2-5 and V is TRBV10-2, with a tentative D call TRBD1 (5 bases). The CDR3 is 12 residues long. The V gene's germline CDR1 is WSHSY and CDR2 SAAADI. V lost 2 bases to trimming and J lost 8 bases, with 9 bases between them.

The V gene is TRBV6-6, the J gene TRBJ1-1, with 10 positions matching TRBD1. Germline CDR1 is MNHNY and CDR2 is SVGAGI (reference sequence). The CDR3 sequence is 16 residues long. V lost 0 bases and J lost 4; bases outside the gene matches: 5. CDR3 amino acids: CASSYSGTGAGTEAFF. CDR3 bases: TGTGCCAGCAGTTACTCCGGGACAGGGGCAGGCACTGAAGCTTTCTTT.

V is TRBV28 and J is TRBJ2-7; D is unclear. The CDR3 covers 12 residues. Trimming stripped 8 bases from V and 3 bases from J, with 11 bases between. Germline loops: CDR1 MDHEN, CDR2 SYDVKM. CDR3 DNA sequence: TGTGCCAGCTGCGGACGGTTCTACGAGCAGTACTTC. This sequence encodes CASCGRFYEQYF.